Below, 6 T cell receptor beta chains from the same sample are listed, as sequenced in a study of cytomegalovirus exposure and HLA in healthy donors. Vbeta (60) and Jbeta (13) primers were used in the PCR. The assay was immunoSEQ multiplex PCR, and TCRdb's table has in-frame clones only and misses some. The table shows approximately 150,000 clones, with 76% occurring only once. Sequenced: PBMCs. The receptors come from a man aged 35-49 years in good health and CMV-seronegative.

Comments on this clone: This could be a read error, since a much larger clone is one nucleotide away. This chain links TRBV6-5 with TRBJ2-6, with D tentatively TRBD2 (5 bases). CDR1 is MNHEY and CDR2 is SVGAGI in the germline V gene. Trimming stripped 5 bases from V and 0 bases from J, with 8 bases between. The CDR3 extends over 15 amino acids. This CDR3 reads CASSAGDSGANVLTF. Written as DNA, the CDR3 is TGTGCCAGCAGTGCCGGGGACTCTGGGGCCAACGTCCTGACTTTC.

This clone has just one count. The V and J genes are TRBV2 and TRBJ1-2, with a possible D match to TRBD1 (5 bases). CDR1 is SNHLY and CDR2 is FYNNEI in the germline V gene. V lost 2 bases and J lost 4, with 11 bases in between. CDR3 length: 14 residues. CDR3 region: CASSESGGAYGYTF. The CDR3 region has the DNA TGTGCCAGCAGTGAATCTGGTGGGGCCTATGGCTACACCTTC.

The CDR3 here is CASRADRVGYEQYF. CDR3 in DNA: TGTGCCAGCAGGGCGGACAGGGTGGGCTACGAGCAGTACTTC. The V gene is TRBV6-5, the J gene TRBJ2-7; 8 bases fit TRBD1. V was pared by 6 bases and J by 3 bases, with 7 bases of the junction left unmatched. CDR1 and CDR2 (germline): MNHEY, SVGAGI. The CDR3 is 14 amino acids.

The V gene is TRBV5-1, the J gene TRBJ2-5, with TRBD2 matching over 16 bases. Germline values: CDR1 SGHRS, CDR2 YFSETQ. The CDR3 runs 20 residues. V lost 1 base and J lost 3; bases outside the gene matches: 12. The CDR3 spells CASSLSNIGTSGGGEETQYF. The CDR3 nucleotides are TGCGCCAGCAGCTTGAGTAATATCGGGACTAGCGGGGGGGGAGAAGAGACCCAGTACTTC.

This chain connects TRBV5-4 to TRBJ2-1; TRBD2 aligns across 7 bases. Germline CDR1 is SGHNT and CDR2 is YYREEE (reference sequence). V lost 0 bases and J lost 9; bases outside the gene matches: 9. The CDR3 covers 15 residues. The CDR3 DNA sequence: TGTGCCAGCAGCTTGGATGCGGGAGCCCCGGGTGAGCAGTTCTTC. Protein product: CASSLDAGAPGEQFF.

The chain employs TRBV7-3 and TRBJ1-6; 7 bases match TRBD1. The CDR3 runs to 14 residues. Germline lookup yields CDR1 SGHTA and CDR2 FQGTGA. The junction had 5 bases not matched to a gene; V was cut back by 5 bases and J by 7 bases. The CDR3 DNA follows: TGTGCCAGCAGCAGGGGGCAGGGAAATTCACCCCTCCACTTT. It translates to CASSRGQGNSPLHF.